Presented here are 8 T cell receptor beta chains from one specimen sequenced in a study of spatial heterogeneity in lung cancer. General study results and limits: Tumoral mutation counts were tracked by counts of expanded intratumoral alpha and beta TCRs.

No antigen has been assigned to these receptors. TCRdb reprocessed the 5' RACE reads with MiXCR, giving one entry per CDR3 protein. This table has nearly 10,000 distinct CDR3 sequences, 6.3% appearing once. The time point denotes: sample taken at primary tumor resection. The source material was lung tumor tissue, sampled at surgery. These receptors all come from a male donor with early-stage non-small cell lung cancer.

This clonotype came up a few times. The size of this beta chain means little, since it is a stray read in a library made for alpha chains. The chain links TRBV5-4 to TRBJ2-5; 9 positions match TRBD2. Per germline, CDR1 SGHNT and CDR2 YYREEE (reference sequence). The CDR3 has 14 residues. CDR3 coding DNA: TGTGTCTATCGGGGTAGCGGGAGTCAAGAGACCCAGTACTTC. Translated: CVYRGSGSQETQYF. The full variable domain, rest sourced from reference TRBV5-4 and TRBJ2-5, is ETGVTQSPTHLIKTRGQQVTLRCSSQSGHNTVSWYQQALGQGPQFIFQYYREEENGRGNFPPRFSGLQFPNYSSELNVNALELDDSALYLCVYRGSGSQETQYFGPGTRLLVL.

This clonotype is labeled as medium-sized. The size of this beta chain means little, since it is a stray read in a library made for alpha chains. The rearrangement uses TRBV28 and TRBJ1-4, with D possibly matching TRBD1 (6 bases). This CDR3 has 14 amino acids. Germline CDR1 reads MDHEN; CDR2 reads SYDVKM. V dropped 6 bases and J dropped 6 bases, with 14 bases sitting between them. Here the CDR3 reads CASRPGVGYEKLFF. Written as DNA, the CDR3 is TGTGCCAGCAGACCAGGGGTGGGGTATGAAAAACTGTTTTTT.

This clonotype was observed a handful of times. A library prepared for alpha chains yielded this beta chain as an off-target read; its size is of little meaning. V gene TRBV20-1 combines with J gene TRBJ2-1, with D unclear. V lost 5 bases and J 10 bases, leaving 15 bases between the germline ends. This CDR3 is built from 12 residues. Germline V lookup: CDR1 DFQATT, CDR2 SNEGSKA (reference sequence). The CDR3 nucleotides are TGCAGTGCTTATCCCACGGGTGGGGAGCAGTTCTTC. It translates to CSAYPTGGEQFF.

In its sample, this clonotype was seen many times. This beta chain is an unintended read in a library built for alpha chains; its size means little. The chain joins TRBV15 to TRBJ1-2; D not certain. Germline lookup yields CDR1 LNHNV and CDR2 YYDKDF (reference sequence). Trimming removed 0 bases at V and 8 bases at J, with 10 bases between. The CDR3 runs to 13 residues. CDR3 bases: TGTGCCACCAGCAGAGAGGAGGGCGACGGCTACACCTTC. As protein: CATSREEGDGYTF.

The sample holds many counts of this clonotype. Since it is a stray read in a library aimed at alpha chains, this beta chain has a size that is not meaningful. V and J are TRBV4-1 and TRBJ2-1, with TRBD2 identical over 8 bases. The CDR3 spans 14 residues. V shed 4 bases and J 8 bases; nucleotides not matched to a gene: 7. CDR1 is MGHRA, CDR2 YSYEKL, per germline. CDR3 DNA: TGCGCCAGCAGCCGGACGGGGGGGCCCTATGAGCAGTTCTTC. It specifies CASSRTGGPYEQFF.

In this sample, this clonotype is medium-sized. This beta chain is a stray sequence in a library constructed for alpha chains; its clone size is not meaningful. V usage is TRBV18 and J usage is TRBJ1-4; D is unclear. The CDR3 has 16 residues. V was clipped by 0 bases and J by 3 bases, with 11 bases between them. Germline V gene sequence: CDR1 KGHSH, CDR2 LQKENI. The CDR3 bases are TGTGCCAGCTCACCACCCACGATGCAGGCTAATGAAAAACTGTTTTTT. Encoded protein: CASSPPTMQANEKLFF. The full variable domain, rest sourced from reference TRBV18 and TRBJ1-4, is NAGVMQNPRHLVRRRGQEARLRCSPMKGHSHVYWYRQLPEEGLKFMVYLQKENIIDESGMPKERFSAEFPKEGPSILRIQQVVRGDSAAYFCASSPPTMQANEKLFFGSGTQLSVL.

By share of the sample, this clonotype is medium-sized. Little can be read into the size of this beta chain, an off-target read in a library designed for alpha chains. The chain couples TRBV20-1 to TRBJ2-7; no clear D. V was pared by 0 bases and J by 0 bases, with 6 bases between. Looked up from germline, CDR1 is DFQATT and CDR2 is SNEGSKA (reference sequence). The CDR3 length is 13 residues. DNA for the CDR3: TGCAGTGCTAGAGATCTGGACTCCTACGAGCAGTACGTC. It codes for CSARDLDSYEQYV.

This clonotype was seen ten or more times. Little can be read into the size of this beta chain, an off-target read in a library designed for alpha chains. This chain connects TRBV11-2 to TRBJ2-1, with a possible D match to TRBD2 (6 bases). Germline CDR1 is SGHAT and CDR2 is FQNNGV. There are 13 residues in the CDR3. V lost 3 bases to trimming and J lost 8 bases, with 11 bases between them. CDR3 DNA: TGTGCCAGCAGCTTTTTCGGGGGAGATGAGCAGTTCTTC. This encodes CASSFFGGDEQFF.